The rows below give T cell receptor beta chains drawn from one sample of a study of response to subunit inactivated influenza vaccine. TCRdb re-called the RT-PCR reads through MiXCR, storing one row per CDR3 protein. The sample holds a few hundred thousand distinct CDR3 sequences, approximately 7.7% seen once. The source was PBMCs from blood, collected roughly 24 months after vaccination. The receptors were sampled from a man in his fifties or sixties who received an inactivated influenza vaccine. Each CDR3 is given with its conserved first and last residue. A D gene is named only where the DNA matches it firmly. Not all rows give a size; the values are once, few, many and, for expanded clones, a class.

>many|TRBV14|TRBJ2-3|16|.
CASSHKGLHYTDTQYF
>few|TRBV20-1|TRBJ2-1|10|.
CSAIGNEQFF
>few|TRBV11-2|TRBJ2-3|16|.
CASSLVVGGLTDTQYF
>.|TRBV20-1|TRBJ2-7|12|.
CSARDPGVGQYF
>many|TRBV24-1|TRBJ2-5|17|TRBD1
CATSDPTPGGLIETQYF
>many|TRBV12-3/TRBV12-4|TRBJ2-7|14|.
CASSLYRDFYEQYF
>.|TRBV15|TRBJ2-7|16|TRBD1
CATSIAGDRGLHEQYF
>many|TRBV6-2/TRBV6-3|TRBJ2-7|17|TRBD1
CASSYLKGADTTYEQYF
>.|TRBV12-3/TRBV12-4|TRBJ2-6|16|.
CASSPPESSGANVLTF
>.|TRBV20-1|TRBJ1-1|14|.
CSRTPQGGNTEAFF
>many|TRBV7-9|TRBJ2-5|15|.
CASSQSVSGVETQYF
>many|TRBV7-2|TRBJ2-7|13|TRBD1
CASSLAPGQGQYF
>few|TRBV28|TRBJ2-7|12|.
CASSFKSYEQYF
>few|TRBV4-2|TRBJ1-2|16|.
CASSQEVSVISYGYTF
>.|TRBV6-1|TRBJ1-5|15|TRBD1
CASSDRGTVNQPQHF
>many|TRBV7-9|TRBJ1-1|15|.
CASSFRQVINTEAFF
>few|TRBV12-3/TRBV12-4|TRBJ1-5|14|.
CASSFIGGMQPQHF
>.|TRBV3-1|TRBJ2-5|18|TRBD2
CASSQEASGGAGQETQYF
>few|TRBV7-2|TRBJ1-2|15|.
CASSLGPGTEAGYTF
>.|TRBV24-1|TRBJ2-7|13|TRBD1
CATSDGTAYEQYF
>few|TRBV20-1|TRBJ2-3|12|.
CSALREWDTQYF
>.|TRBV12-3/TRBV12-4|TRBJ2-7|12|.
CATQTAGGEQYF
>few|TRBV12-3/TRBV12-4|TRBJ1-5|15|TRBD1
CASSWQGAGGQPQHF
>many|TRBV11-3|TRBJ2-7|14|TRBD1
CASSVIGTGHEQYF
>many|TRBV6-2/TRBV6-3|TRBJ1-4|17|.
CASSYAWAGPTNEKLFF
>.|TRBV10-2|TRBJ2-2|16|TRBD1
CASSESDRVGAGELFF
>few|TRBV9|TRBJ2-5|14|.
CASSVDRPGETQYF
>many|TRBV12-3/TRBV12-4|TRBJ2-4|14|.
CASSSDLAKNIQYF
>many|TRBV5-1|TRBJ2-6|15|.
CASSLDVSGANVLTF
>few|TRBV5-1|TRBJ1-3|16|.
CASSLGDSRSGNTIYF
>many|TRBV12-3/TRBV12-4|TRBJ2-7|12|.
CASSFEGGEQYF
>many|TRBV12-3/TRBV12-4|TRBJ2-7|12|.
CASSAKSREQYF
>few|TRBV11-2|TRBJ2-7|18|TRBD2
CASSLFASGSPGSYEQYF
>few|TRBV3-1|TRBJ1-2|14|TRBD1
CASSHNYRGHGYTF
>many|TRBV6-1|TRBJ2-1|16|TRBD2
CASSENSGGPLNEQFF
>.|TRBV20-1|TRBJ2-1|16|.
CSARDGRTASYNEQFF
>.|TRBV2|TRBJ2-1|19|TRBD2
CAFSDPFTSGGRPYNEQFF
>few|TRBV3-1|TRBJ2-1|16|TRBD2
CASSQVSGRAYNEQFF
>few|TRBV18|TRBJ2-1|16|.
CASSPPQQGSYNEQFF
>few|TRBV20-1|TRBJ2-7|13|TRBD1
CSAPTGRSYEQYF
>.|TRBV11-2|TRBJ2-2|12|.
CASSLHKGELFF
>.|TRBV29-1|TRBJ1-2|14|.
CSVDRGRSNYGYTF
>.|TRBV6-1|TRBJ2-5|18|TRBD2
CASSTPPGLAGAQETQYF
>many|TRBV28|TRBJ2-1|14|.
CASSRQVSYNEQFF
>.|TRBV2|TRBJ2-7|15|TRBD1
CASSPRGLGTYEQYF
>.|TRBV19|TRBJ2-1|15|TRBD2
CASRTLAGVNNEQFF
>.|TRBV28|TRBJ2-7|12|.
CATTKGDHEQYF
>many|TRBV7-2|TRBJ2-4|14|.
CASSTQGGGDIQYF
>many|TRBV5-1|TRBJ2-1|15|TRBD1
CASSPTGNTYNEQFF